Below are 21 T cell receptor beta chains sequenced from a single sample in a study of T cells in women clearing cervical HPV infection. Sequenced by immunoSEQ multiplex PCR; TCRdb stores in-frame clones only, minus some. Its table lists tens of thousands of clones. The specimen sequenced was blood buffy coat. The receptors derive from a woman between 18 and 69 years old with a cervical HPV16 infection that either progressed to CIN3+ or cleared (not recorded which).

CDR3 loop: CASSLGGSNYGYTF. The CDR3 bases that were read are TGTGCCAGCTCCCTCGGGGGGTCCAACTATGGC. The V call is TRBV18, the J call TRBJ1-2; a weak D match, TRBD1 (5 bases). The sequenced fragment ends 3 residues before the CDR3 boundary, so the rest is inferred from the germline J gene. Trimming removed 6 bases from V and 2 bases from J, with 13 bases in between. The CDR3 sequence is 14 residues long. Per the germline V gene, CDR1 is KGHSH and CDR2 is LQKENI.

Details on this clone: The sequence runs out 3 residues before the end of the CDR3; the remainder is reconstructed from the germline J gene. V and J are TRBV7-2 and TRBJ1-1, with D perhaps matching TRBD1 (5 bases). CDR1 and CDR2 from the germline V gene are SGHTA and FQGNSA. The CDR3 spans 14 residues. V was trimmed by 5 bases and J by 4 bases, leaving 14 bases between them. The DNA read from the CDR3 is TGTGCCAGCAGCCTATCAGGGTTTGGCACTGAA. This gives the protein CASSLSGFGTE. The complete CDR3 protein is CASSLSGFGTEAFF.

As to this clone: An end of the junction does not agree with germline; a read error may underlie this. The observed sequence ends 3 residues before the CDR3 terminus, with the missing tail filled in from the germline J gene. This sample also contains other DNA sequences that code for the same CDR3. The chain carries TRBV5-6 and TRBJ1-3; unclear D gene. Germline V CDR1 and CDR2: SGHDT, YYEEEE. The CDR3 is made up of 15 amino acids. CDR3 bases read: TGTGCCAGCAGTTCCGACATCCACTCTGGAAACACA. This codes for CASSSDIHSGNT. The full CDR3 protein is CASSSDIHSGNTIYF.

On this clone itself: The CDR3 end falls 3 residues outside the read, so it is completed with the germline J gene. This sequence joins TRBV19 and TRBJ2-2, with D tentatively TRBD1 (5 bases). The germline V and J ends were trimmed by 4 bases and 6 bases, with 12 bases remaining between them. CDR1 is LNHDA, CDR2 SQIVND, per germline (reference sequence). CDR3 size: 14 residues. CDR3 bases read: TGTGCCAGTAGTACAGGGATGGGTGCCGGGGAG. Protein product: CASSTGMGAGE. The whole CDR3 protein is CASSTGMGAGELFF. Full variable domain (outside the CDR3, taken from reference TRBV19 and TRBJ2-2): DGGITQSPKYLFRKEGQNVTLSCEQNLNHDAMYWYRQDPGQGLRLIYYSQIVNDFQKGDIAEGYSVSREKKESFPLTVTSAQKNPTAFYLCASSTGMGAGELFFGEGSRLTVL.

To note about this clone: The sample contains more than one DNA sequence encoding this CDR3. CDR3 sequence: CASSPKRQGANYGYTF. The covered CDR3 bases are TGTGCCAGCTCACCCAAAAGACAGGGGGCTAACTATGGC. This chain uses TRBV18 with TRBJ1-2, with 9 positions matching TRBD1. The CDR3 goes on 3 residues after the read ends, and that part is filled in from the germline J gene. Germline-derived CDR1 and CDR2 are KGHSH and LQKENI. V lost 3 bases to trimming and J lost 0 bases; unmatched junction nucleotides: 5. CDR3 length: 16 amino acids.

In regard to this clone: The read terminates 3 residues before the CDR3 end, so the remaining end is supplied by the germline J gene. The chain joins TRBV4-1 to TRBJ1-2; TRBD1 matches at 8 bases. This CDR3 spans 15 amino acids. Germline V gives CDR1 MGHRA, CDR2 YSYEKL. V shed 4 bases and J 5 bases; nucleotides not matched to a gene: 9. CDR3 protein: CASSLRAGGEYGYTF. Incomplete CDR3 DNA: TGCGCCAGCAGCCTCAGGGCAGGGGGCGAGTATGGC.

Turning to this clone: The read ends 3 residues shy of where the CDR3 ends; the end is completed using the germline J gene. V is TRBV5-6 and J is TRBJ1-2; 8 nucleotides agree with TRBD1. The CDR3 covers 15 residues. From germline, CDR1 is SGHDT and CDR2 YYEEEE. The sequenced CDR3 bases are TGTGCCAGCAGCTTGAACGGACAGGGTCTCCACGAC. Translation: CASSLNGQGLHD. The complete CDR3 sequence is CASSLNGQGLHDYTF.

Of note for this clone: The read stops 3 residues short of the end of the CDR3; the missing end is completed from the germline J gene. The chain couples TRBV5-1 to TRBJ2-5; 11 nucleotides match TRBD2. The CDR3 spans 15 residues. Per germline, CDR1 SGHRS and CDR2 YFSETQ. Trimming at V came to 0 bases and at J to 4 bases, leaving 2 bases not matched to a gene. The CDR3 spells CASSLVLAGGETQYF. CDR3 bases read: TGCGCCAGCAGCTTGGTTCTAGCGGGGGGAGAGACC.

Notes on this clone: The read stops 3 residues short of the end of the CDR3; the missing end is completed from the germline J gene. This chain connects TRBV20-1 to TRBJ2-3; tentatively, D is TRBD2 (5 bases). Trimming cost V 0 bases and J 2 bases, with 12 bases left between them. Germline V gene sequence: CDR1 DFQATT, CDR2 SNEGSKA (reference sequence). The CDR3 has 15 residues. The CDR3 loop reads CSARDSVALTDTQYF. The sequenced CDR3 bases are TGCAGTGCTAGAGATTCGGTAGCGCTCACAGATACG.

On this clone itself: Read sequence stops 3 residues before the CDR3 end, and the germline J gene provides the missing end. The genes are TRBV7-9 and TRBJ1-1, with 8 bases identical to TRBD1. The length of the CDR3 is 11 residues. The germline gives CDR1 SEHNR, CDR2 FQNEAQ (reference sequence). The CDR3 reads CASSDRGEAFF. The covered CDR3 bases are TGTGCCAGCAGCGACAGGGGCGAA.

As concerns this clone: The read stops 3 residues short of the end of the CDR3; the missing end is completed from the germline J gene. The same CDR3 arises from other DNA sequences in this sample as well. The gene calls are TRBV18 and TRBJ2-1; 7 nucleotides agree with TRBD2. V lost 3 bases to trimming and J lost 8 bases; unmatched junction nucleotides: 4. The CDR3 sequence is 13 residues long. CDR1 is KGHSH, CDR2 LQKENI, per germline. This chain's CDR3 is CASSPGGGDEQFF. CDR3 DNA (partial): TGTGCCAGCTCACCGGGGGGGGGTGATGAG.

Regarding this clone: The observed sequence ends 3 residues before the CDR3 terminus, with the missing tail filled in from the germline J gene. This rearrangement joins TRBV20-1 to TRBJ2-3, with D unclear. The CDR3 extends over 12 amino acids. V dropped 3 bases and J dropped 4 bases, with 8 bases sitting between them. Germline lookup yields CDR1 DFQATT and CDR2 SNEGSKA (reference sequence). CDR3 loop: CSARAPSDTQYF. The CDR3 bases that were read are TGCAGTGCTAGGGCCCCGTCAGATACG.

Regarding this clone: At one end, the junction sequence differs from germline, possibly due to a read error. The CDR3 goes on 3 residues after the read ends, and that part is filled in from the germline J gene. The chain uses TRBV7-9 and TRBJ1-2, with TRBD1 matching 7 bases. The CDR3 extends over 14 amino acids. CDR1 SEHNR and CDR2 FQNEAQ come from the germline V gene (reference sequence). The CDR3 is CASSGTGQLYVYTF. The CDR3 DNA, read in part, is TGTGCCAGCAGCGGGACGGGACAGCTCTATGTC.

About this clone itself: The read is 3 residues too short to cover the CDR3 end, so that end is filled in from the germline J gene. The gene calls are TRBV19 and TRBJ1-1; 7 bases are a match to TRBD1. V trimming: 8 bases; J trimming: 3 bases; junction bases outside the gene matches: 6. This CDR3 is built from 13 residues. From germline, CDR1 is LNHDA and CDR2 SQIVND (reference sequence). CDR3 DNA (partial): TGTGCCAGTGAGACAGGGATGTACACTGAA. Protein product: CASETGMYTE. The whole CDR3 sequence reads CASETGMYTEAFF.

The CDR3: CASSARTGGSSEQYF. Partial CDR3 DNA: TGTGCCAGCAGCGCAAGGACAGGGGGCTCGAGCGAG. The chain recombines TRBV9 with TRBJ2-7; TRBD1 agrees at 11 bases. With the read ending 3 residues before the CDR3 end, the germline J gene is used to fill in that end. The CDR3 runs 15 residues. The germline gives CDR1 SGDLS, CDR2 YYNGEE. Trimming at V came to 3 bases and at J to 6 bases, leaving 8 bases not matched to a gene.

Remarks on this clone: The CDR3 end falls 3 residues outside the read, so it is completed with the germline J gene. The V and J genes are TRBV2 and TRBJ2-4; D is possibly TRBD2 (6 bases). CDR3 length equals 12 residues. Germline-derived CDR1 and CDR2 are SNHLY and FYNNEI. Partial CDR3 DNA: TGTGCCAGCACCCCCCTGGGGGGAGGT. This sequence encodes CASTPLGGG. The full CDR3 sequence reads CASTPLGGGQYF.

With respect to this clone: The missing CDR3 end, 3 residues past where the read stops, is filled in from the germline J gene. The chain recombines TRBV11-2 with TRBJ2-7, with a tentative D call TRBD1 (5 bases). Germline assignment: CDR1 SGHAT and CDR2 FQNNGV. V shed 0 bases and J shed 6 bases, with 6 bases lying between them. The CDR3 is 12 amino acids. CDR3 sequence reads: CASSLDQGEQYF. The part of the CDR3 DNA that was read is TGTGCCAGCAGCTTAGATCAGGGCGAG.

Worth noting for this clone: The read terminates 3 residues ahead of where the CDR3 ends, so the germline J gene completes it. The rearrangement uses TRBV7-2 and TRBJ1-2, with D unclear. The CDR3 extends over 14 amino acids. Germline loops: CDR1 SGHTA, CDR2 FQGNSA. The CDR3 reads CASSFDPSTDTYTF. The part of the CDR3 DNA that was read is TGTGCCAGCAGCTTTGATCCTAGCACAGATACC.

Concerning this clone: The read terminates 3 residues before the CDR3 end, so the remaining end is supplied by the germline J gene. The chain couples TRBV28 to TRBJ2-1; 16 bases line up with TRBD2. Germline CDR1 and CDR2: MDHEN and SYDVKM. This CDR3 has 18 residues. The V gene end was trimmed by 5 bases and the J gene end by 2 bases; junction bases not matched to a gene: 6. This CDR3 is CASSGPGTSGRAYNEQFF. The CDR3 bases that were read are TGTGCCAGCAGTGGCCCCGGGACTAGCGGGAGGGCCTACAATGAG.

As regards this clone: Sequencing ends 3 residues short of the CDR3 end; the germline J gene provides the rest. This chain connects TRBV13 to TRBJ1-1; TRBD1 might be the D (5 bases). The CDR3 spans 13 residues. V lost 5 bases, J lost 3 bases, and 10 bases lay in between. Germline lookup yields CDR1 PRHDT and CDR2 FYEKMQ (reference sequence). The CDR3 here is CASSVGGDTEAFF. The DNA read from the CDR3 is TGTGCCAGCAGCGTGGGGGGGGACACTGAA.

Concerning this clone itself: The CDR3 end falls 3 residues outside the read, so it is completed with the germline J gene. This sequence joins TRBV20-1 and TRBJ1-2; 7 nucleotides line up with TRBD1. Germline V gene data show CDR1 as DFQATT and CDR2 as SNEGSKA (reference sequence). This CDR3 has 11 amino acids. Trimming cost V 8 bases and J 3 bases; bases outside gene matches: 3. The CDR3 sequence is CSITGDYGYTF. The CDR3 DNA, read in part, is TGCAGTATTACAGGGGACTATGGC.